The 29 T cell receptor beta chains presented below share a single source sample, sequenced in a study of blood T cell repertoires in COVID-19. Some clones are missing from TCRdb's copy, which holds only in-frame ones; the method was immunoSEQ multiplex PCR. The sample holds about 95,000 clones, around 81% seen once. The sample comprised peripheral blood. These TCRs come from an elderly man with COVID-19, enrolled during active disease.

This clone was observed a single time. The J gene is TRBJ2-1, the V gene TRBV27; 8 nucleotides match TRBD1. Germline V gives CDR1 MNHEY, CDR2 SMNVEV (reference sequence). The length of the CDR3 is 15 residues. Trimming cost V 2 bases and J 8 bases; bases outside gene matches: 8. The CDR3 region is CASSLRRTGRDEQFF. CDR3 in DNA: TGTGCCAGCAGTTTACGGAGGACAGGGCGCGATGAGCAGTTCTTC.

The CDR3 DNA reads TGCGCCAGCAGTGAAATGAGGGGTCCGGGGGAGGCTTTCTTT. Its protein product is CASSEMRGPGEAFF. This chain links TRBV10-2 with TRBJ1-1; maybe TRBD1 (5 bases). V was shortened by 3 bases and J by 11 bases, with 19 bases between the two germline ends. Germline loops: CDR1 WSHSY, CDR2 SAAADI. This CDR3 region has 14 residues.

This clone was recorded once. For the CDR3, the DNA is TGTGCCAGCAGTTTTAAACAGGGGGCTTACAATGAGCAGTTCTTC. It translates to CASSFKQGAYNEQFF. V usage is TRBV27 and J usage is TRBJ2-1; 9 nucleotides align to TRBD1. The V segment lost 3 bases and the J segment 4 bases; nucleotides outside the gene matches: 4. This CDR3 comprises 15 residues. Looked up from germline, CDR1 is MNHEY and CDR2 is SMNVEV (reference sequence).

The chain uses TRBV29-1 and TRBJ1-4; 7 nucleotides align to TRBD1. Germline V lookup: CDR1 SQVTM, CDR2 ANQGSEA. V dropped 7 bases and J dropped 8; count of bases not matched to a gene: 7. The length of the CDR3 is 12 residues. This chain's CDR3 is CSASSGGEKLFF. CDR3 nucleotides: TGCAGCGCATCCTCAGGGGGGGAAAAACTGTTTTTT. Full variable domain (rest looked up from reference TRBV29-1 and TRBJ1-4): SAVISQKPSRDICQRGTSLTIQCQVDSQVTMMFWYRQQPGQSLTLIATANQGSEATYESGFVIDKFPISRPNLTFSTLTVSNMSPEDSSIYLCSASSGGEKLFFGSGTQLSVL.

The chain is built from TRBV2 and TRBJ1-6, with D unresolved. Germline values: CDR1 SNHLY, CDR2 FYNNEI. The CDR3 sequence is 11 residues long. V shed 1 base and J shed 14 bases, with 6 bases lying between them. The CDR3 DNA is TGTGCCAGCAGTGAAGAATTCACCCTCCACTTT. Its translation: CASSEEFTLHF.

The rearrangement links TRBV5-1 to TRBJ2-2; 7 nucleotides match TRBD1. The CDR3 length is 16 residues. With 4 bases clipped from V and 2 bases from J, the junction kept 8 bases outside the gene matches. Germline V gene lookup returns CDR1 SGHRS and CDR2 YFSETQ. The DNA of the CDR3 is TGCGCCAGCAGCGCTTTCCACAGGGGTAACACCGGGGAGCTGTTTTTT. Translating gives CASSAFHRGNTGELFF.

The chain joins TRBV4-1 to TRBJ2-5; 12 positions agree with TRBD2. Germline CDR1 and CDR2: MGHRA and YSYEKL. Losses at the gene ends were 1 base for V and 7 bases for J; bases not matched to a gene: 7. CDR3 length: 16 amino acids. CDR3 sequence: CASSQGLAGELGTQYF. In DNA form, the CDR3 reads TGCGCCAGCAGCCAAGGACTAGCGGGGGAATTGGGGACCCAGTACTTC.

V is TRBV5-1 and J is TRBJ2-7; 8 nucleotides agree with TRBD1. The germline V gene encodes CDR1 SGHRS and CDR2 YFSETQ. This CDR3 spans 15 amino acids. After removal of 4 bases from V and 7 bases from J, the junction contained 13 bases not matched to a gene. Written as DNA, the CDR3 is TGCGCCAGCAGCCCCCTGTCACCTACAGGGGGAGAGCAGTACTTC. It is translated as CASSPLSPTGGEQYF.

V is TRBV5-1 and J is TRBJ1-6; no firm D call. The CDR3 is 14 residues long. The germline V gene has CDR1 SGHRS and CDR2 YFSETQ. Deletions cut 2 bases from V and 10 bases from J, with 13 bases between. CDR3 sequence (DNA): TGCGCCAGCAGCTTAGGCAGCCTCGGGTCACCCCTCCACTTT. This encodes CASSLGSLGSPLHF.

This clone was observed a few times. V usage is TRBV15 and J usage is TRBJ1-4; 8 nucleotides match TRBD1. This CDR3 spans 15 amino acids. The germline V gene encodes CDR1 LNHNV and CDR2 YYDKDF (reference sequence). Losses at the gene ends were 3 bases for V and 8 bases for J; bases not matched to a gene: 8. The CDR3 here is CATSRRQGAREKLFF. CDR3 DNA: TGTGCCACCAGCAGGCGCCAGGGGGCTCGGGAAAAACTGTTTTTT.

The J gene is TRBJ1-5, the V gene TRBV6-4; a possible D gene is TRBD1 (6 bases). CDR1 MRHNA and CDR2 SNTAGT come from the germline V gene. There are 19 residues in the CDR3. V lost 6 bases, J lost 0 bases, and 24 bases lay in between. The CDR3 is CASSRAAGAPVSSNQPQHF. CDR3 nucleotides: TGTGCCAGCAGCCGGGCTGCAGGGGCCCCTGTTAGTAGCAATCAGCCCCAGCATTTT.

The J gene is TRBJ1-5, the V gene TRBV28; no firm D call. V dropped 4 bases and J dropped 8 bases, with 15 bases sitting between them. Germline V gene data show CDR1 as MDHEN and CDR2 as SYDVKM. The CDR3 runs to 14 residues. The CDR3 coding sequence is TGTGCCAGCAGTTCCCGGAGAGTTCGGGAGCCCCAGCATTTT. This gives the protein CASSSRRVREPQHF.

V usage is TRBV9 and J usage is TRBJ2-5, with TRBD1 identical over 10 bases. The V segment lost 4 bases and the J segment 4 bases; nucleotides outside the gene matches: 7. CDR1 is SGDLS, CDR2 YYNGEE, per germline. The CDR3 runs to 15 residues. The CDR3 DNA reads TGTGCCAGCAGCCCAACTGGACAGGGGGGAGAGACCCAGTACTTC. Amino acids: CASSPTGQGGETQYF.

CDR3 nucleotide sequence: TGTGCCAGCAGACTAGCTGGAGGGTCTGGAAACACCATATATTTT. Translating gives CASRLAGGSGNTIYF. The chain couples TRBV7-9 to TRBJ1-3; D remains unclear. This CDR3 has 15 amino acids. Germline values: CDR1 SEHNR, CDR2 FQNEAQ (reference sequence). Trimming took 6 bases from V and 1 from J, leaving 13 bases between them.

For the CDR3, the DNA is TGTGCCAGCACCGAAAGGAGGGGGCGTTTTAATGAAAAACTGTTTTTT. It encodes CASTERRGRFNEKLFF. V and J are TRBV21-1 and TRBJ1-4; the D call in the table, TRBD1, was not verified against the DNA. TRBV21-1 is listed as a pseudogene. This CDR3 has 16 residues.

V usage is TRBV25-1 and J usage is TRBJ1-4; 7 nucleotides match TRBD1. Germline values: CDR1 MGHDK, CDR2 SYGVNS. The CDR3 contains 14 residues. After removal of 5 bases from V and 5 bases from J, the junction contained 5 bases not matched to a gene. CDR3 sequence (DNA): TGTGCCAGCAGTAAGCCGGGACAGAATGAAAAACTGTTTTTT. It codes for CASSKPGQNEKLFF.

The chain combines TRBV19 with TRBJ2-3; 7 positions match TRBD2. V lost 5 bases, J lost 2 bases, and 16 bases stayed unmatched. The germline gives CDR1 LNHDA, CDR2 SQIVND (reference sequence). The CDR3 sequence is 18 residues long. The CDR3 region is CASSVSLVVSGVTDTQYF. The CDR3 nucleotides are TGTGCCAGTAGTGTCTCCCTCGTCGTAAGCGGGGTCACAGATACGCAGTATTTT.

The genes are TRBV15 and TRBJ2-3; D may be TRBD2 (5 bases). This CDR3 region has 15 residues. Germline loops: CDR1 LNHNV, CDR2 YYDKDF (reference sequence). The ends were cut back, 0 bases at V and 3 bases at J, with 10 bases in the middle. The DNA for the CDR3 is TGTGCCACCAGCAGAGATAATTGGGAGACAGATACGCAGTATTTT. The encoded protein is CATSRDNWETDTQYF.

CDR3 residues: CATSRDFVQGNGYTF. The CDR3, as DNA: TGTGCCACCAGCAGAGATTTTGTTCAGGGGAATGGCTACACCTTC. This chain links TRBV15 with TRBJ1-2, with a tentative D call TRBD1 (6 bases). Deletions cut 0 bases from V and 6 bases from J, with 14 bases between. This CDR3 region has 15 residues. The V gene's germline CDR1 is LNHNV and CDR2 YYDKDF (reference sequence).

The gene calls are TRBV10-2 and TRBJ1-1; the D is unclear. From germline, CDR1 is WSHSY and CDR2 SAAADI. With 6 bases removed from V and 5 bases from J, the gap between germline ends came to 13 bases. This CDR3 spans 13 amino acids. The CDR3 DNA reads TGCGCCAGCAGGGACGGACGAGGGACTGAAGCTTTCTTT. Translating it yields CASRDGRGTEAFF.

The chain uses TRBV10-3 and TRBJ2-7, with D perhaps TRBD1 (5 bases). The CDR3 contains 13 residues. CDR1 is ENHRY and CDR2 is SYGVKD in the germline V gene. V lost 3 bases, J lost 7 bases, and 13 bases lay in between. The CDR3 spells CAISEAGAREQYF. CDR3 DNA: TGTGCCATCAGTGAAGCTGGGGCGCGAGAGCAGTACTTC.

The genes are TRBV5-1 and TRBJ1-1; no clear D. Trimming took off 0 bases at V and 9 bases at J, with 6 bases between the two ends. Germline loops: CDR1 SGHRS, CDR2 YFSETQ. This CDR3 region has 11 residues. The CDR3 coding sequence is TGCGCCAGCAGCTTGGCCGGTAAAGCTTTCTTT. Translation gives CASSLAGKAFF.

This chain uses TRBV29-1 with TRBJ1-2, with 9 nucleotides matching TRBD1. CDR3 size: 14 residues. Germline V gives CDR1 SQVTM, CDR2 ANQGSEA. Trimming at V came to 6 bases and at J to 4 bases, leaving 9 bases not matched to a gene. DNA of the CDR3: TGCAGCGTCGTTACAGGGGGCGGGGGCTATGGCTACACCTTC. Translated, it gives CSVVTGGGGYGYTF.

This chain uses TRBV10-2 with TRBJ1-4; TRBD1 might be the D (6 bases). The V gene's germline CDR1 is WSHSY and CDR2 SAAADI. The CDR3 runs 14 residues. With 2 bases removed from V and 8 bases from J, the gap between germline ends came to 12 bases. The CDR3 sequence: CASSETGWEEKLFF. The CDR3, as DNA: TGCGCCAGCAGTGAGACAGGGTGGGAGGAAAAACTGTTTTTT.

Comments on this clone: Compared with germline, one end of the junction differs, possibly owing to a read error. The chain combines TRBV6-5 with TRBJ2-1, with D perhaps TRBD1 (5 bases). The CDR3 consists of 13 residues. Germline assignment: CDR1 MNHEY and CDR2 SVGAGI. CDR3 amino acids: CASSGQNNNERFF. CDR3 DNA sequence: TGTGCCAGCTCCGGACAAAATAACAATGAGCGGTTCTTC.

This rearrangement joins TRBV19 to TRBJ2-3, with 11 bases that match TRBD2. Per germline, CDR1 LNHDA and CDR2 SQIVND (reference sequence). J lost 6 bases, V lost 6 bases, and 11 bases had no gene match. The CDR3 totals 16 residues. The CDR3 here is CASSMGLAVDGDTQYF. The CDR3 nucleotides read TGTGCCAGTAGCATGGGACTAGCGGTGGATGGGGATACGCAGTATTTT. The full variable domain, rest sourced from reference TRBV19 and TRBJ2-3, is DGGITQSPKYLFRKEGQNVTLSCEQNLNHDAMYWYRQDPGQGLRLIYYSQIVNDFQKGDIAEGYSVSREKKESFPLTVTSAQKNPTAFYLCASSMGLAVDGDTQYFGPGTRLTVL.

This chain links TRBV21-1 with TRBJ2-1; the D call of TRBD2 is as the table states it, not checked on the DNA. TRBV21-1 is listed as a pseudogene. The CDR3 extends over 20 amino acids. The CDR3 loop reads CASSHRLAAEMYASDNEQFF. CDR3 in DNA: TGTGCCAGCAGCCACCGACTAGCGGCCGAGATGTACGCAAGTGACAATGAGCAGTTCTTC.

The rearrangement joins TRBV9 to TRBJ2-7; D is unclear. Germline-derived CDR1 and CDR2 are SGDLS and YYNGEE. CDR3 length equals 11 residues. V dropped 0 bases and J dropped 5 bases, with 3 bases sitting between them. The DNA of the CDR3 is TGTGCCAGCAGCGTAGATAACGAGCAGTACTTC. Amino acids: CASSVDNEQYF.

This chain's CDR3 is CASSSYGTGYYEQYF. Here the CDR3 DNA reads TGTGCCAGCAGCTCATACGGGACAGGGTATTACGAGCAGTACTTC. The chain is built from TRBV5-6 and TRBJ2-7; 9 bases map to TRBD1. Germline V CDR1 and CDR2: SGHDT, YYEEEE. V lost 3 bases to trimming and J lost 4 bases; unmatched junction nucleotides: 8. The CDR3 is made up of 15 amino acids.